The clone carrying this T cell receptor (beta chain) came up once. Its antigen remains unknown. The CDR3 runs to 15 residues. The J segment lost 7 bases and the V segment lost 6 bases, leaving 11 bases of the junction unmatched. Germline V gives CDR1 MGHDK, CDR2 SYGVNS. Using a J-beta primer mix together with a sample-barcoded 5' primer, a second PCR was run for about 6 to 11 cycles. A single record per CDR3 protein comes from TCRdb applying MiXCR to the 5' RACE reads. The sample lists around 990,000 distinct CDR3 sequences, 35% to 45% occurring once. The sample belongs to a study of blood T cells in healthy people across ages. Points from the study as a whole: Older age went with lower TCR beta diversity per million T cells, in a roughly linear way.

The source material was blood. This sequence originates from a man aged 18 to 30 in good health. This chain connects TRBV25-1 to TRBJ1-2; 10 nucleotides align to TRBD1. CDR3 in amino acids: CASRGTGEYSGGYTF. The CDR3 nucleotides are TGTGCCAGCAGGGGGACAGGGGAATACTCAGGTGGCTACACCTTC.